This T cell receptor (beta chain) was profiled in a study of blood T cell repertoires in COVID-19. Repertoires were generated with immunoSEQ multiplex PCR, while TCRdb's copy carries only in-frame clones and drops some. The sample comprises under 350,000 clones, 80% to 90% of which are singletons, and more than 9.5% rests with the top ten. Sequenced sample: peripheral blood. The receptor was isolated from an older woman with acute or convalescent COVID-19.

CDR3 bases: TGTGCCAGCAGCTTGAACCAGGGGAGCGGCTACACCTTC. Amino acids: CASSLNQGSGYTF. The chain joins TRBV5-6 to TRBJ1-2; D is perhaps TRBD1 (6 bases). CDR3 length: 13 residues. Germline-derived CDR1 and CDR2 are SGHDT and YYEEEE. V dropped 1 base and J dropped 8 bases, with 12 bases sitting between them. The whole variable domain, remainder taken from reference TRBV5-6 and TRBJ1-2, is DAGVTQSPTHLIKTRGQQVTLRCSPKSGHDTVSWYQQALGQGPQFIFQYYEEEERQRGNFPDRFSGHQFPNYSSELNVNALLLGDSALYLCASSLNQGSGYTFGSGTRLTVV.